Listed below are T cell receptor beta chains from one sample, sequenced in a study of blood T cells in healthy people across ages. MiXCR, applied by TCRdb to the 5' RACE reads, yields one record per CDR3 protein. Counted here are around 790,000 distinct CDR3 sequences, more than 40% occurring once; the ten biggest clones make up roughly 19%. Sequencing was done on a sample of blood. The receptors were gathered from a man in his fifties or sixties in good health. Both conserved end residues are part of each CDR3. The order of the fields is CDR3 length, D gene, J gene, V gene, CDR3 protein. D genes are given only for firm matches.

CDR3 length: 15
D gene: NA
J gene: TRBJ2-7
V gene: TRBV12-3/TRBV12-4
CDR3 protein: CASSLTRTASYEQYF

CDR3 length: 12
D gene: NA
J gene: TRBJ1-2
V gene: TRBV20-1
CDR3 protein: CSAPQGNYGYTF

CDR3 length: 15
D gene: NA
J gene: TRBJ2-2
V gene: TRBV9
CDR3 protein: CASSVETGGTRELFF

CDR3 length: 14
D gene: NA
J gene: TRBJ2-5
V gene: TRBV11-2
CDR3 protein: CASSLGAMRETQYF

CDR3 length: 14
D gene: NA
J gene: TRBJ1-4
V gene: TRBV4-3
CDR3 protein: CASSQDAGGEKLFF

CDR3 length: 12
D gene: NA
J gene: TRBJ2-7
V gene: TRBV11-1
CDR3 protein: CASENSRYEQYF

CDR3 length: 12
D gene: NA
J gene: TRBJ1-4
V gene: TRBV30
CDR3 protein: CAWSVLGEKLFF

CDR3 length: 10
D gene: NA
J gene: TRBJ2-3
V gene: TRBV20-1
CDR3 protein: CSAPLGVQYF

CDR3 length: 16
D gene: TRBD2
J gene: TRBJ2-5
V gene: TRBV4-3
CDR3 protein: CASSQELAGLPETQYF

CDR3 length: 15
D gene: TRBD1
J gene: TRBJ1-1
V gene: TRBV7-9
CDR3 protein: CASSLAKGANTEAFF

CDR3 length: 16
D gene: TRBD2
J gene: TRBJ2-3
V gene: TRBV20-1
CDR3 protein: CSARDPTSGGPDTQYF

CDR3 length: 14
D gene: TRBD2
J gene: TRBJ2-7
V gene: TRBV27
CDR3 protein: CASSSSGGRVEQYF

CDR3 length: 14
D gene: TRBD2
J gene: TRBJ2-1
V gene: TRBV12-3/TRBV12-4
CDR3 protein: CASRSSGGGNEQFF

CDR3 length: 12
D gene: TRBD1
J gene: TRBJ1-1
V gene: TRBV29-1
CDR3 protein: CSVARGITEAFF

CDR3 length: 12
D gene: NA
J gene: TRBJ2-5
V gene: TRBV28
CDR3 protein: CASSFAGLWQYF

CDR3 length: 16
D gene: NA
J gene: TRBJ1-5
V gene: TRBV12-3/TRBV12-4
CDR3 protein: CASTLGDFGRNQPQHF

CDR3 length: 11
D gene: NA
J gene: TRBJ2-7
V gene: TRBV5-1
CDR3 protein: CASSLDSEQYF

CDR3 length: 16
D gene: NA
J gene: TRBJ1-1
V gene: TRBV5-1
CDR3 protein: CTSSGGTGVRGTEAFF

CDR3 length: 14
D gene: NA
J gene: TRBJ2-2
V gene: TRBV4-3
CDR3 protein: CASSHVQGTGELFF

CDR3 length: 16
D gene: NA
J gene: TRBJ2-5
V gene: TRBV12-5
CDR3 protein: CASGFSETPNQETQYF

CDR3 length: 17
D gene: TRBD2
J gene: TRBJ2-1
V gene: TRBV27
CDR3 protein: CASTTTGQRGGFGEQFF

CDR3 length: 15
D gene: NA
J gene: TRBJ2-1
V gene: TRBV7-8
CDR3 protein: CASSLDRVSHNEQFF

CDR3 length: 14
D gene: NA
J gene: TRBJ2-7
V gene: TRBV30
CDR3 protein: CAWSNGGSSYEQYF

CDR3 length: 13
D gene: NA
J gene: TRBJ1-4
V gene: TRBV18
CDR3 protein: CASSLGQNEKLFF

CDR3 length: 14
D gene: NA
J gene: TRBJ1-2
V gene: TRBV9
CDR3 protein: CASSASGEDLSYTF

CDR3 length: 12
D gene: NA
J gene: TRBJ2-5
V gene: TRBV30
CDR3 protein: CAWSVLWETQYF

CDR3 length: 15
D gene: NA
J gene: TRBJ2-7
V gene: TRBV28
CDR3 protein: CASIRDQGTSYEQYF

CDR3 length: 14
D gene: NA
J gene: TRBJ1-2
V gene: TRBV5-5
CDR3 protein: CASSLSRDVYGYTF

CDR3 length: 19
D gene: TRBD2
J gene: NA
V gene: TRBV5-4
CDR3 protein: CASSLAWTSGLGSYNEQYF

CDR3 length: 12
D gene: NA
J gene: TRBJ2-7
V gene: TRBV20-1
CDR3 protein: CSARIDGGEQYF

CDR3 length: 15
D gene: TRBD2
J gene: TRBJ2-1
V gene: TRBV20-1
CDR3 protein: CSARVQAGWDNEQFF

CDR3 length: 15
D gene: NA
J gene: TRBJ1-2
V gene: TRBV7-9
CDR3 protein: CASSLDLAAGHGYTF

CDR3 length: 16
D gene: NA
J gene: TRBJ2-7
V gene: TRBV7-2
CDR3 protein: CASSAARTRSYNEQYF

CDR3 length: 15
D gene: TRBD2
J gene: TRBJ2-1
V gene: TRBV5-1
CDR3 protein: CASSFSGGDYNEQFF

CDR3 length: 15
D gene: NA
J gene: TRBJ2-5
V gene: TRBV10-1
CDR3 protein: CASSESMGPQETQYF

CDR3 length: 17
D gene: NA
J gene: TRBJ1-4
V gene: TRBV3-1
CDR3 protein: CASSQVGGRATNEKLFF

CDR3 length: 13
D gene: NA
J gene: TRBJ2-5
V gene: TRBV20-1
CDR3 protein: CSARAFIGETQYF

CDR3 length: 14
D gene: TRBD1
J gene: TRBJ1-2
V gene: TRBV5-1
CDR3 protein: CASRSPGQGRGYTF

CDR3 length: 13
D gene: NA
J gene: TRBJ2-7
V gene: TRBV28
CDR3 protein: CASSSGGRREQYF

CDR3 length: 15
D gene: NA
J gene: TRBJ1-4
V gene: TRBV6-1
CDR3 protein: CASSEDPHHKEKLFF

CDR3 length: 14
D gene: TRBD1
J gene: TRBJ1-1
V gene: TRBV20-1
CDR3 protein: CSARRQGWDTEAFF

CDR3 length: 13
D gene: NA
J gene: TRBJ1-5
V gene: TRBV20-1
CDR3 protein: CSALEGSNQPQHF

CDR3 length: 14
D gene: NA
J gene: TRBJ2-5
V gene: TRBV7-2
CDR3 protein: CASSLGGVPETQYF

CDR3 length: 14
D gene: NA
J gene: TRBJ1-2
V gene: TRBV27
CDR3 protein: CASSPRDAGYGYTF

CDR3 length: 16
D gene: NA
J gene: TRBJ1-3
V gene: TRBV3-1
CDR3 protein: CASSQKKTGGRNTIYF

CDR3 length: 13
D gene: TRBD2
J gene: TRBJ2-5
V gene: TRBV3-1
CDR3 protein: CASRGGGFSEQYF

CDR3 length: 16
D gene: TRBD2
J gene: TRBJ2-7
V gene: TRBV27
CDR3 protein: CASSTRLAGVWNEQYF

CDR3 length: 11
D gene: NA
J gene: TRBJ2-1
V gene: TRBV14
CDR3 protein: CASSQVSEQFF